The entry that follows covers one T cell receptor (beta chain) sequence. Method: immunoSEQ multiplex PCR; TCRdb's copy keeps in-frame clones and lacks some. The sample lists some 21,000 clones; around four fifths were seen once. From germline, CDR1 is SGHNT and CDR2 YENEEA. V was pared by 5 bases and J by 5 bases, with 15 bases between. The CDR3 runs to 15 residues. Treatment denoted: preoperative locoregional IRX-2 cytokine immunotherapy. Patients received preoperative, locoregional IRX-2 cytokine immunotherapy in a phase Ib study. The data derive from a study of preoperative IRX-2 immunotherapy in early breast cancer.

The receptor comes from a human donor with breast cancer. The sequencing used lymph node tissue, collected after IRX-2 immunotherapy. The chain employs TRBV11-3 and TRBJ2-2; D unclear. CDR3 sequence (DNA): TGTGCCAGCAGCCCCGTTGCGTCTTTGACCGGGGAGCTGTTTTTT. Encoded protein: CASSPVASLTGELFF.